One and the same sample provided the 11 T cell receptor beta chains below, sequenced in a study of blood T cell repertoires in COVID-19. This table comes from immunoSEQ multiplex PCR, and its TCRdb copy is limited to in-frame clones, with some not included. The sample includes approximately 200,000 clones, about 80% of them seen just once. Input material: peripheral blood. All receptors derive from a woman aged 55-70 years with acute or convalescent COVID-19.

This chain links TRBV7-8 with TRBJ1-4, with D tentatively TRBD1 (5 bases). The V and J ends lost 4 bases and 7 bases respectively, with 13 bases between them. The CDR3 sequence is 14 residues long. Germline CDR1 SGHVS, CDR2 FQNEAQ. CDR3: CASSSQGLPEKLFF. The DNA for the CDR3 is TGTGCCAGCAGCTCGCAGGGCCTACCTGAAAAACTGTTTTTT.

V is TRBV28 and J is TRBJ1-5; the D gene is possibly TRBD1 (6 bases). Trimming cost V 3 bases and J 2 bases, with 20 bases left between them. Per germline, CDR1 MDHEN and CDR2 SYDVKM. This CDR3 spans 18 amino acids. CDR3 region: CASSFPPPGDKGNQPQHF. As DNA, the CDR3 is TGTGCCAGCAGTTTTCCGCCTCCCGGGGACAAGGGCAATCAGCCCCAGCATTTT.

There are a few counts of this clone. J is TRBJ2-1 and V is TRBV29-1, with 8 bases lining up with TRBD1. Germline CDR1 and CDR2: SQVTM and ANQGSEA. V lost 6 bases to trimming and J lost 3 bases; unmatched junction nucleotides: 7. The CDR3 covers 14 residues. As DNA, the CDR3 is TGCAGCGTAGACCGGACAGGGATCTACAATGAGCAGTTCTTC. Its translation is CSVDRTGIYNEQFF.

This chain uses TRBV27 with TRBJ2-5; the match to TRBD1 covers 7 bases. V was clipped by 3 bases and J by 0 bases; unmatched bases: 4. This CDR3 spans 15 amino acids. Germline CDR1 is MNHEY and CDR2 is SMNVEV (reference sequence). The CDR3 sequence is CASSFTGTDQETQYF. CDR3 sequence (DNA): TGTGCCAGCAGTTTCACCGGGACAGACCAAGAGACCCAGTACTTC.

The chain has TRBV19 and TRBJ2-7; D perhaps matches TRBD2 (6 bases). V lost 4 bases, J lost 4 bases, and 11 bases lay in between. The CDR3 sequence is 13 residues long. CDR1 LNHDA and CDR2 SQIVND come from the germline V gene (reference sequence). The CDR3 is CASSTRDSYEQYF. Here the CDR3 DNA reads TGTGCCAGTAGTACGAGGGACTCTTACGAGCAGTACTTC.

V and J are TRBV28 and TRBJ1-1, with D unresolved. The V and J ends lost 3 bases and 2 bases respectively, with 10 bases between them. The CDR3 spans 14 residues. The V gene's germline CDR1 is MDHEN and CDR2 SYDVKM. CDR3 coding DNA: TGTGCCAGCAGTTTGTCCTTGGCTAACACTGAAGCTTTCTTT. Protein product: CASSLSLANTEAFF. The entire variable domain, with the rest obtained from reference TRBV28 and TRBJ1-1, is as follows: DVKVTQSSRYLVKRTGEKVFLECVQDMDHENMFWYRQDPGLGLRLIYFSYDVKMKEKGDIPEGYSVSREKKERFSLILESASTNQTSMYLCASSLSLANTEAFFGQGTRLTVV.

V usage is TRBV13 and J usage is TRBJ2-1; TRBD2 might be the D (6 bases). Germline V gene lookup returns CDR1 PRHDT and CDR2 FYEKMQ (reference sequence). CDR3 size: 15 residues. V lost 4 bases to trimming and J lost 2 bases, with 12 bases between them. The CDR3 sequence is CASSYRGKAYNEQFF. The CDR3 DNA sequence: TGTGCCAGCAGCTACCGGGGGAAGGCCTACAATGAGCAGTTCTTC.

The CDR3 nucleotides are TGTGCCAGCAGCGTGGGGGCCCCCTATGGCTACACCTTC. Protein sequence: CASSVGAPYGYTF. The chain carries TRBV9 and TRBJ1-2, with D perhaps matching TRBD1 (6 bases). Per the germline V gene, CDR1 is SGDLS and CDR2 is YYNGEE. The CDR3 is made up of 13 amino acids. Trimming took off 2 bases at V and 4 bases at J, with 9 bases between the two ends.

The chain combines TRBV10-1 with TRBJ1-1, with D uncertain. The germline V and J ends were trimmed by 6 bases and 3 bases, with 17 bases remaining between them. The CDR3 runs 15 residues. Looked up from germline, CDR1 is WNHNN and CDR2 is SYGVQD (reference sequence). As DNA, the CDR3 is TGCGCCAGCAGGGTACAGACCCACGGCGACACTGAAGCTTTCTTT. Its protein is CASRVQTHGDTEAFF.

V gene TRBV5-6 combines with J gene TRBJ2-3, with a possible D match to TRBD2 (5 bases). CDR1 and CDR2 (germline): SGHDT, YYEEEE. The CDR3 is made up of 12 amino acids. The V end was cut by 4 bases, the J end by 4 bases, with 7 bases between. CDR3 nucleotide sequence: TGTGCCAGCAGCCACGGGGCAGATACGCAGTATTTT. Its protein product is CASSHGADTQYF.

J is TRBJ1-6 and V is TRBV6-2 or TRBV6-3; D might be TRBD1 (6 bases). This CDR3 has 15 amino acids. Trimming stripped 2 bases from V and 7 bases from J, with 12 bases between. In germline, CDR1 is MNHEY, CDR2 SVGEGT. In DNA, the CDR3 is TGTGCCAGCAGTTACCGTCTTCAGGGGAATTCACCCCTCCACTTT. It is translated as CASSYRLQGNSPLHF.